The clone carrying this T cell receptor (beta chain) appeared once. The antigen remains undetermined. Healthy individuals of Caucasian origin from Russia, aged 6 to 90, served as donors. Drawn from each donor were 9 to 10 milliliters of peripheral blood. The second PCR ran roughly 6 to 11 cycles with a sample-barcoded 5' primer and J-beta primers. TCRdb re-called the 5' RACE reads through MiXCR, storing one row per CDR3 protein. The sample contains about 1.4 million distinct CDR3 sequences, around 55% of which appear only once. These data come from a study of blood T cells in healthy people across ages. Whole-study results and caveats: The long-lived group displayed more naive CD4+ cells, plus higher diversity, than the aged donors did. For the donors, CMV status was unknown and possibly confounded expanded clonotype changes.

The CDR3 is 12 residues long. The germline CDR1 and CDR2 sequences are MNHNY and SVGAGI (reference sequence). The V end lost 6 bases, the J end lost 10 bases, and 15 bases lay between the germline ends. The TCR originated in a man younger than 35 in good health. The sequenced sample was blood. V is TRBV6-6 and J is TRBJ1-1; no clear D. CDR3 bases: TGTGCCAGCAGCATAACTCAAAGGCGAGCTTTCTTT. Encoded protein: CASSITQRRAFF.